The rows below give T cell receptor beta chains drawn from one sample of a study of blood T cell repertoires in COVID-19. Sequencing was performed with immunoSEQ multiplex PCR; in TCRdb, only in-frame clones are kept and a portion is missing. The table shows over 250,000 clones, with 85% to 90% occurring only once. Source material: PBMCs or T cells enriched from blood (not recorded which). Source of these receptors: a woman aged 18-29 years who had recovered from COVID-19. CDR3s include the opening cysteine and the closing phenylalanine or tryptophan. Size is omitted from some rows. Given values are once, few, many or a class for expanded clones.

j_call	clone_size	v_call	cdr3_aa
TRBJ2-7	.	TRBV4-2	CASSQEGGLYEQYF
TRBJ1-2	.	TRBV6-1	CASSEDRIANYGYTF
TRBJ2-5	.	TRBV9	CASSVEGEETQYF
TRBJ1-6	.	TRBV2	CASSEAGQPQRSPLHF
TRBJ1-5	once	TRBV28	CASSLMSEYSNQPQHF
TRBJ2-3	.	TRBV29-1	CSVSSSTDTQYF
TRBJ1-4	.	TRBV10-1	CASSGRGEGIGGTNEKLFF
TRBJ1-3	.	TRBV30	CAWNTHGGRGRGNTIYF
TRBJ2-6	.	TRBV4-1	CASSRDRGPSSGANVLTF
TRBJ2-3	.	TRBV5-1	CASSFGPPGTVTDTQYF
TRBJ2-2	.	TRBV6-6	CASSHSPSTSGGGRRPGELFF
TRBJ1-5	.	TRBV5-4	CASSLWGGGQPQHF
TRBJ2-3	.	TRBV5-8	CASSPTGTDTQYF
TRBJ1-6	.	TRBV5-1	CASSFTRNSPLHF
TRBJ2-3	.	TRBV7-8	CASSLVTSGGPDTQYF
TRBJ2-1	.	TRBV11-3	CASSPSRDRGYNEQFF
TRBJ2-5	.	TRBV2	CASRRLAEETQYF
TRBJ1-1	.	TRBV11-2	CASSLAGAATEAFF
TRBJ1-2	.	TRBV10-1	CAIVQGQGIAYGYTF
TRBJ2-1	.	TRBV29-1	CSVRTANEQFF
TRBJ1-2	.	TRBV7-2	CASSLAGQNYGYTF
TRBJ1-5	.	TRBV10-1	CASSESYPQRTYSNQPQHF
TRBJ1-2	.	TRBV19	CASTLYTGSHGYTF
TRBJ1-2	.	TRBV5-1	CASSLEGARNHGYTF
TRBJ1-1	.	TRBV2	CASTLREDTEAFF
TRBJ1-1	.	TRBV11-2	CASSLVSGGYTEAFF
TRBJ2-1	.	TRBV9	CASSVSGANNEQFF
TRBJ2-1	.	TRBV30	CAWTGLADNPSYNEQFF
TRBJ1-6	.	TRBV27	CASSSPNGYSPLHF
TRBJ2-6	.	TRBV18	CASSPGWERVVSGANVLTF
TRBJ2-5	.	TRBV7-3	CASSLVREETQYF
TRBJ2-2	many	TRBV5-1	CASSLQPNTGELFF
TRBJ2-5	.	TRBV9	CASSVDIGISPGETQYF
TRBJ2-5	.	TRBV5-6	CAGGASGGIQETQYF
TRBJ1-6	.	TRBV4-1	CASSRTPSGRDSPLHF
TRBJ1-2	.	TRBV9	CASSAGQGGNYGYTF
TRBJ1-3	.	TRBV5-1	CASSRQGEAGNTIYF